The clone carrying this T cell receptor (beta chain) showed up many times. The antigen remains undetermined. These data come from a study of human T cells and chemical hapten exposure. Study-level points and caveats: PT1 expanded TCR counts correlated positively with patch test score. Compared to controls, expanded TCRs made significantly more large clusters of similar CDR3s.

TCRdb used MiXCR to reprocess the RACE reads, holding one entry per CDR3 protein. Of 75,000 to 90,000 distinct CDR3 sequences listed, approximately 10% are singletons. Time point noted: patch test 1, 2 weeks after DPC sensitization. The treatment denotes: therapeutic diphenylcyclopropenone sensitization with weekly scalp DPC. Specimen: whole blood, collected in connection with sensitization to the hapten diphenylcyclopropenone (DPC). This receptor was identified in a woman between 55 and 75 years old with alopecia areata. Some clones in this sample may be carry-over from other donors' samples.

Here the CDR3 DNA reads TGTGCCAGCAGCAAAGAATGGTATCAGCCCCAGCATTTT. Residues: CASSKEWYQPQHF. This sequence joins TRBV21-1 and TRBJ1-5. TRBV21-1 is a pseudogene segment. The CDR3 loop spans 13 amino acids.